These T cell receptor beta chains were read from a single sample in a study of Ad26.COV2.S vaccination and SARS-CoV-2 variants. TCRdb keeps only in-frame clones here, not all; method: immunoSEQ multiplex PCR. The top ten clones hold 4.5% to 5.5% of a sample with a few hundred thousand clones, 75% to 90% of them seen once. The starting material was peripheral blood, obtained in a trial of Ad26.COV2.S vaccine versus placebo. These receptors originate from a person between 18 and 59 years old who received the Ad26.COV2.S COVID-19 vaccine or a placebo. Both conserved end residues are part of each CDR3. D genes are given only for firm matches. Some rows have no size entry. The others give once, few or many, or a class for an expanded clone.

>.|.|TRBJ1-2|TRBV13|14
TGTGCCAGCAGCTTAGGGACCGAGGACTATGGCTACACCTTC
CASSLGTEDYGYTF
>TRBD1|.|TRBJ2-1|TRBV27|15
TGTGCCAGCAGACTGGGACAGAGCTCCTACAATGAGCAGTTCTTC
CASRLGQSSYNEQFF
>TRBD2|.|TRBJ2-1|TRBV11-3|17
TGTGCCAGCAGCTTTGGACTAGCGGGAGTAGCTTGGAATGAGCAGTTCTTC
CASSFGLAGVAWNEQFF
>.|.|TRBJ1-5|TRBV7-2|16
TGTGCCAGCAGCTTAGCTCTACAGGGTCAAAATCAGCCCCAGCATTTT
CASSLALQGQNQPQHF
>.|.|TRBJ2-7|TRBV6-5|13
TGTGCCAGCAGACGAGCAGGGTCCGCCGAGCAGTACTTC
CASRRAGSAEQYF
>.|.|TRBJ1-5|TRBV19|13
TGTGCCAGCGCCGCGGGCCGAAATCAGCCCCAGCATTTT
CASAAGRNQPQHF
>.|.|TRBJ2-2|TRBV6-5|16
TGTGCCAGCAGTTTGGGGGGATCGACGAACACCGGGGAGCTGTTTTTT
CASSLGGSTNTGELFF
>TRBD1|.|TRBJ1-1|TRBV5-1|13
TGCGCCAGCCAGGGGGCCGGGAACACTGAAGCTTTCTTT
CASQGAGNTEAFF
>TRBD1|.|TRBJ2-1|TRBV18|16
TGTGCCAGCTCACCAGGTCCGGGACAGCCGTACAATGAGCAGTTCTTC
CASSPGPGQPYNEQFF
>.|.|TRBJ1-3|TRBV19|14
TGTGCCACCTCCGAAGGCCAGGTCGGAAACACCATATATTTT
CATSEGQVGNTIYF
>.|few|TRBJ1-1|TRBV10-3|13
TGTGCCTTCCGACGGAACATGAACACTGAAGCTTTCTTT
CAFRRNMNTEAFF
>.|.|TRBJ2-3|TRBV10-3|12
TGTGCCATCGGGGGGATCACAGATACGCAGTATTTT
CAIGGITDTQYF
>TRBD1|once|TRBJ1-2|TRBV7-9|17
TGTGCCAGCAGCCAGGGACAGAACTCTATGTTCATTTTCGGCTACACCTTC
CASSQGQNSMFIFGYTF
>TRBD2|.|TRBJ2-5|TRBV5-1|14
TGCGCCAGCAGCCAGGGACTAGCGGAAGAGACCCAGTACTTC
CASSQGLAEETQYF
>TRBD1|.|TRBJ2-6|TRBV19|20
TGTGCCAGTAGTATGCCGGGACAGGGGGCGCGGTCCCTTAGGTCCAACGTCCTGACTTTC
CASSMPGQGARSLRSNVLTF
>.|once|TRBJ2-7|TRBV19|14
TGTGCCAGTAGTATCTCAGGAACCTCCTACGAGCAGTACTTC
CASSISGTSYEQYF
>.|.|TRBJ1-6|TRBV3-1/TRBV3-2|20
TGTGCCAGCAGCCAAGATAGTTGGGGGGGGCTTAGCTCCTATAATTCACCCCTCCACTTT
CASSQDSWGGLSSYNSPLHF
>.|.|TRBJ2-2|TRBV18|15
TGTGCCAGCTCACCAATATCAGGGAACACCGGGGAGCTGTTTTTT
CASSPISGNTGELFF
>.|.|TRBJ1-1|TRBV6-2/TRBV6-3|13
TGTGCCAGCAGTCGGTCCTTGAACACTGAAGCTTTCTTT
CASSRSLNTEAFF
>.|once|TRBJ2-5|TRBV5-6|15
TGTGCCAGCAGCTTGGAGGTTCATTCGCAAGAGACCCAGTACTTC
CASSLEVHSQETQYF
>.|.|TRBJ2-7|TRBV19|13
TGTGCCAGTAGCCTAACCCTCATATACGAGCAGTACTTC
CASSLTLIYEQYF
>.|.|TRBJ2-5|TRBV9|12
TGTGCCAGCAATGGTCAGGAAGAGACCCAGTACTTC
CASNGQEETQYF
>.|few|TRBJ1-2|TRBV19|16
TGTGCCAGTAGTATAGATCTAACAGAACTCTCCTATGGCTACACCTTC
CASSIDLTELSYGYTF
>TRBD2|.|TRBJ2-1|TRBV5-1|16
TGCGCCAGCAGCTTGGGACTAGCGGGGATGTACAATGAGCAGTTCTTC
CASSLGLAGMYNEQFF
>TRBD1|.|TRBJ1-2|TRBV7-9|16
TGTGCCAGCAGCCCCGGGGACAGGGGGCCGGGCTATGGCTACACCTTC
CASSPGDRGPGYGYTF
>.|.|TRBJ2-7|TRBV7-2|11
TGTGCCAGCAGCGGGTTAAACGAGCAGTACTTC
CASSGLNEQYF
>.|.|TRBJ2-7|TRBV5-6|16
TGTGCCAGCAGCTTGATAGGGAACCGAATAACCTACGAGCAGTACTTC
CASSLIGNRITYEQYF
>.|.|TRBJ1-2|TRBV27|14
TGTGCCAGCAGATTCCTGGGGGGGGTATACGGCTACACCTTC
CASRFLGGVYGYTF
>.|.|TRBJ1-1|TRBV19|16
TGTGCCAGTAGTATTTGGCCGGCAGGGTTGAACACTGAAGCTTTCTTT
CASSIWPAGLNTEAFF
>TRBD1|.|TRBJ1-5|TRBV7-8|15
TGTGCCAGCAGCTTAGAAGGGGACAGGGGTCCCCCCCAGCATTTT
CASSLEGDRGPPQHF
>.|.|TRBJ2-3|TRBV7-9|13
TGTGCCAGCCAGGGGATCAACACAGATACGCAGTATTTT
CASQGINTDTQYF
>.|.|TRBJ2-1|TRBV5-4|15
TGTGCCAGCAGCTTCGGGCAGAGCTCCTACAATGAGCAGTTCTTC
CASSFGQSSYNEQFF
>TRBD2|once|TRBJ2-3|TRBV10-3|14
TGTGCCATCAACCCGGGACTAGCGGGGGACACGCAGTATTTT
CAINPGLAGDTQYF
>.|.|TRBJ1-1|TRBV29-1|13
TGCAGCGTTACTACAGGGCGCACCTCTACGGCTTTCTTT
CSVTTGRTSTAFF
>.|.|TRBJ2-7|TRBV18|13
TGTGCCAGCTCACGGGAGCGGACCTACGAGCAGTACTTC
CASSRERTYEQYF
>.|.|TRBJ1-1|TRBV7-2|13
TGTGCCAGCAGCATTCAGATGAACACTGAAGCTTTCTTT
CASSIQMNTEAFF
>.|.|TRBJ1-1|TRBV6-2/TRBV6-3|14
TGTGCCAGCAGTTACATCGGAGGGAACACTGAAGCTTTCTTT
CASSYIGGNTEAFF
>.|.|TRBJ1-2|TRBV19|14
TGTGCCAGTAGTACCCCACAGGGCATTTATGGCTACACCTTC
CASSTPQGIYGYTF
>TRBD1|.|TRBJ1-5|TRBV6-2/TRBV6-3|16
TGTGCCAGCAGTTACAGGATGACAGGGAACAATCAGCCCCAGCATTTT
CASSYRMTGNNQPQHF
>.|.|TRBJ2-5|TRBV5-6|15
TGTGCCAGCAGCCGAATAGCAGGCGGCCGTGAGACCCAGTACTTC
CASSRIAGGRETQYF
>.|.|TRBJ2-2|TRBV11-2|14
TGTGCCAGCAGCTCGGACCCGAACACCGGGGAGCTGTTTTTT
CASSSDPNTGELFF
>.|once|TRBJ2-7|TRBV20-1|11
TGCAGTGCTCGGACCAACTACGAGCAGTACTTC
CSARTNYEQYF
>.|.|TRBJ2-5|TRBV18|15
TGTGCCAGCTCATCTCGTGACTTTGTTCTAGAGACCCAGTACTTC
CASSSRDFVLETQYF
>.|.|TRBJ1-4|TRBV7-9|14
TGTGCCAGCAGCTTAGATCGGGTTAATGAAAAACTGTTTTTT
CASSLDRVNEKLFF
>.|once|TRBJ1-2|TRBV29-1|17
TGCAGCGTTACAATAGGAGCCCCCCGGGCCGCTAACTATGGCTACACCTTC
CSVTIGAPRAANYGYTF
>TRBD2|.|TRBJ2-1|TRBV7-6|17
TGTGCCAGCAGCTTACGTACCCGGGACTACTTGGGCAATGAGCAGTTCTTC
CASSLRTRDYLGNEQFF
>.|.|TRBJ2-7|TRBV12-3/TRBV12-4|12
TGTGCCAGCAGTTTAGCGTTCTACGAGCAGTACTTC
CASSLAFYEQYF
>TRBD1|.|TRBJ1-1|TRBV7-9|16
TGTGCCAGCAGCTTAAGGACAGGGTGGAGGAACACTGAAGCTTTCTTT
CASSLRTGWRNTEAFF
>TRBD1|.|TRBJ1-6|TRBV5-5|19
TGTGCCAGCAGCTACCGAGCCGCACAGGGGAGCTCCTATAATTCACCCCTCCACTTT
CASSYRAAQGSSYNSPLHF